This T cell receptor (beta chain) is drawn from a study of blood T cell repertoires in COVID-19 (dated by TCRdb to about 2020). Notes on the research overall: Samples covering the acute and convalescent phases of COVID-19 were provided by collaborators in the United States, Italy and Spain. The material from the prospective study consisted of cDNA or gDNA derived from T cells, B-cell-depleted T cells, or PBMCs. The dataset comprised deeply sampled blood TCRbeta repertoires from subjects exposed to, actively infected with, or recovered from COVID-19. The repertoires were made available in a free public database intended to serve as a resource for research on the immune response to SARS-CoV-2. Samples came from the ongoing ImmuneRACE study (first 160 participants) plus 1,254 subjects from 6 global collaborators. A de-identified subject ID, COVID-19 status, age in years and sex were almost always included in the sample metadata. Where HLA class I and class II types were available, the types were taken from metadata supplied by the sample provider, not from assay-based typing. General study outcomes and caveats: Clinical and demographic metadata were provided uncurated, with the amount varying by source and participant.

The collaborating institutions used their own protocols to collect whole blood in K2EDTA tubes. For TCRbeta analysis, collaborators shipped samples as frozen whole blood, isolated PBMCs, or DNA extracted from either of those sample types. TCRbeta CDR3 regions were amplified from genomic DNA by means of the immunoSEQ Assay, a bias-controlled multiplex PCR. On the authors' methods: Nucleated cell counts per sample were estimated from amplification of reference gene primers within the assay. To quantify the absolute abundance of each unique TCRbeta CDR3 rearrangement, sequence reads were collapsed and filtered. Productive Simpson clonality was computed per sample as the square root of Simpson's diversity index over productive rearrangements. This immuneACCESS table, as held by TCRdb, lists in-frame sequences with V and J called but not all clones. Of the missing ones, under half trace to an unresolved V gene in checked studies; the others have no known cause. The V and J calls and the clone size are those of that table, but D and trimming were determined from the DNA. In all, the sample holds about 50,000 clones, and roughly 86% of those were seen once. The top ten hold 16% of the sample.

A remark on this clone: This clone's antigen is unknown. Base qualities are not provided; no much larger clone lies one nucleotide away.

There are 14 amino acids in the CDR3, from cysteine to phenylalanine inclusive. This entry keeps only the CDR3 DNA: 42 bases, framed from base 1. CDR1 SGHTA and CDR2 FQGNSA were looked up in the germline V gene. V and J are trimmed by 1 base and 4 bases, and the gene matches miss 1 base of the junction. Sequenced sample: peripheral blood. The TCR sequence derives from a man in his 60s with active or convalescent COVID-19. Here the chain combines TRBV7-2 and TRBJ2-3; 8 of the junction bases match TRBD1. The CDR3 protein sequence reads: CASSLVQGADTQYF. The DNA sequence follows: TGTGCCAGCAGCTTAGTACAGGGGGCAGATACGCAGTATTTT.